This TCR beta chain was found in a study of T cell responses to AZD1222 COVID-19 vaccine. Study conclusions and caveats: None of the repertoires were sampled until the peak T cell response had passed. Variant regions that are unmutated are reportedly the target of nearly half of spike-specific TCRs. Spike-specific TCR breadth and depth rose after two AZD1222 doses. Donors were mostly white British, more females; clonal diversity possibly underestimated.

Comment on this clone: Its antigen is undetermined.

Only in-frame clones appear in the TCRdb table, and some are missing; sequencing was by immunoSEQ multiplex PCR. This sample has roughly 200,000 clones, with about 93% found just once. The length of the CDR3 is 15 residues. V lost 10 bases and J 0 bases, leaving 15 bases between the germline ends. Germline V CDR1 and CDR2: LNHDA, SQIVND (reference sequence). The TCR sequence derives from an adult who received the MenACWY meningococcal vaccine as a control. Sequenced material: peripheral blood, taken 28 days after the second dose of the MenACWY control vaccine. This chain joins TRBV19 and TRBJ2-2; tentatively, D is TRBD2 (6 bases). The CDR3 sequence: CATHMGRSNTGELFF. CDR3 sequence (DNA): TGTGCCACCCACATGGGGAGGTCGAACACCGGGGAGCTGTTTTTT.